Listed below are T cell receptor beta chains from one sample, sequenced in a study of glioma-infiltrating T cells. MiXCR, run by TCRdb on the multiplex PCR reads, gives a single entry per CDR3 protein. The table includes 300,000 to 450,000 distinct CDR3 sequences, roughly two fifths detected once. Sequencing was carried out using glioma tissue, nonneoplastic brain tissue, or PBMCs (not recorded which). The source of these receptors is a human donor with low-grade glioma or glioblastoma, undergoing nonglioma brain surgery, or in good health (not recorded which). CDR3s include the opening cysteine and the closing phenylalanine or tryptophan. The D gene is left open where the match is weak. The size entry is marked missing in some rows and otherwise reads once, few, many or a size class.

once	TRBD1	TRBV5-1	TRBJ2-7	CASSLYTGDSYEQYF	TGCGCCAGCAGCTTGTATACAGGGGATTCCTACGAGCAGTACTTC
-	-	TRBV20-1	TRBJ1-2	CSARGRQGWNYGYTF	TGCAGTGCTAGGGGGCGGCAGGGGTGGAACTATGGCTACACCTTC
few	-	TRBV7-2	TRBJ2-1	CASSLGLGLAGEQFF	TGTGCCAGCAGCTTAGGGCTAGGGTTGGCAGGAGAGCAGTTCTTC
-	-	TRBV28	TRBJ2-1	CASSSGHTYSYNEQFF	TGTGCCAGCAGCTCCGGCCATACATACTCCTACAATGAGCAGTTCTTC
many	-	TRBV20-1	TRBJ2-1	CSARDRASSYNEQFF	TGCAGTGCTAGAGATCGCGCCAGCTCCTACAATGAGCAGTTCTTC
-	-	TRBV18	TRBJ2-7	CASSPRTPYEQYF	TGTGCCAGCTCACCACGGACCCCCTACGAGCAGTACTTC
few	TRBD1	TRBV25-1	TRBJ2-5	CASSEYRGTGQETQYF	TGTGCCAGCAGTGAATACAGGGGGACAGGCCAAGAGACCCAGTACTTC
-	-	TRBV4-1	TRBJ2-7	CASSQAWESEQYF	TGCGCCAGCAGCCAAGCGTGGGAATCCGAGCAGTACTTC
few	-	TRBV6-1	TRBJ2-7	CASSEGPTPYEQYF	TGTGCCAGCAGTGAAGGTCCTACTCCCTACGAGCAGTACTTC
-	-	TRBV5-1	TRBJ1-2	CASSFSLQTNYGYTF	TGCGCCAGCAGCTTTTCCCTCCAAACTAACTATGGCTACACCTTC
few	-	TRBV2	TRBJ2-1	CAILDNYNEQFF	TGTGCCATACTGGATAACTACAATGAGCAGTTCTTC
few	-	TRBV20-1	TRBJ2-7	CSAREYLPLLAGTAYEQYF	TGCAGTGCTAGAGAATACCTCCCACTTCTGGCGGGAACGGCCTACGAGCAGTACTTC
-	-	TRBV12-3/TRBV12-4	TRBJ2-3	CASSLGGASTDTQYF	TGTGCCAGCAGTTTAGGAGGGGCGAGCACAGATACGCAGTATTTT
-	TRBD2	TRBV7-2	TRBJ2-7	CASSILGTSGSYEQYF	TGTGCCAGCAGCATCTTAGGAACTAGCGGCTCCTACGAGCAGTACTTC
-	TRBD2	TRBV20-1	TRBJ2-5	CSARDSGRGETQYF	TGCAGTGCTAGGGATAGCGGGAGAGGTGAGACCCAGTACTTC
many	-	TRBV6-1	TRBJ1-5	CASSPFLEGPQHF	TGTGCCAGCAGCCCCTTTCTCGAAGGGCCCCAGCATTTT
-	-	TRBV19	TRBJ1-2	CASNPRQTNYGYTF	TGTGCCAGTAACCCCCGGCAGACCAACTATGGCTACACCTTC
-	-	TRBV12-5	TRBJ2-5	CASTLRGAETQYF	TGTGCTAGTACCCTAAGGGGGGCAGAGACCCAGTACTTC
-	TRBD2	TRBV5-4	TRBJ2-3	CASTRGAGGPRGTDTQYF	TGTGCCAGCACCCGAGGAGCGGGAGGGCCAAGGGGTACAGATACGCAGTATTTT
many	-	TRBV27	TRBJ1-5	CASSLMGNQPQHF	TGTGCCAGCAGTTTAATGGGCAATCAGCCCCAGCATTTT
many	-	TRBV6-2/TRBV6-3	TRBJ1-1	CASSRARPNTEAFF	TGTGCCAGCAGCCGGGCCAGGCCGAACACTGAAGCTTTCTTT
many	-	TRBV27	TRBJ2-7	CASSPGTVPTYEQYF	TGTGCCAGCAGTCCTGGAACAGTCCCCACCTACGAGCAGTACTTC
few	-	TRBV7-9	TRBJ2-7	CASSLARESEQYF	TGTGCCAGCAGCTTGGCGCGGGAATCCGAGCAGTACTTC
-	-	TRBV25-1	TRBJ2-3	CASSSSGMTEGTDTQYF	TGTGCCAGCAGTTCCTCGGGTATGACGGAAGGCACAGATACGCAGTATTTT
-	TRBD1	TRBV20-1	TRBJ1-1	CSAGDRVDTEAFF	TGCAGTGCTGGCGACAGGGTCGACACTGAAGCTTTCTTT
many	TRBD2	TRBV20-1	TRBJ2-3	CSASKTSGSTDTQYF	TGCAGTGCTAGTAAGACTAGCGGGAGCACAGATACGCAGTATTTT
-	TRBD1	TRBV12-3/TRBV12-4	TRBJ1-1	CAMRQGANEAFF	TGTGCCATGAGACAGGGGGCTAATGAAGCTTTCTTT
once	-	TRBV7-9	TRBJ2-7	CARSPSSGTYEQYF	TGTGCCAGAAGCCCAAGTAGCGGAACCTACGAGCAGTACTTC
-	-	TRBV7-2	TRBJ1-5	CASSLGRARPQHF	TGTGCCAGCAGCTTAGGGAGGGCTCGGCCCCAGCATTTT
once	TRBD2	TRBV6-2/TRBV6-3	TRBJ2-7	CATNSGTSGPYEQYF	TGTGCCACCAACTCCGGGACTAGCGGACCCTACGAGCAGTACTTC
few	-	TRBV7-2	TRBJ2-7	CASSLGPQGSYEQYF	TGTGCCAGCAGCTTAGGGCCCCAAGGGTCCTACGAGCAGTACTTC
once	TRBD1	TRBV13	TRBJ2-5	CASSPRQGAPRETQYF	TGTGCCAGCAGCCCGAGACAGGGGGCCCCCCGGGAGACCCAGTACTTC
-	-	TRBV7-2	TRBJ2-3	CASSRTRPTDTQYF	TGTGCCAGCAGCAGGACGAGGCCCACAGATACGCAGTATTTT
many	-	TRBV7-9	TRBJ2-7	CASSLLRGLQYF	TGTGCCAGCAGCTTATTGAGGGGCCTACAGTACTTC
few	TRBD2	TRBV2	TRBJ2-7	CASSELAGGYEQYF	TGTGCCAGCAGTGAATTAGCGGGAGGGTACGAGCAGTACTTC
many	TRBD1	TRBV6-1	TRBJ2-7	CASKMTGPYEQYF	TGTGCCAGCAAAATGACAGGGCCCTACGAGCAGTACTTC
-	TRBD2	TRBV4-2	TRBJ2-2	CASSQGLAPNTGELFF	TGTGCCAGCAGCCAAGGACTAGCCCCCAACACCGGGGAGCTGTTTTTT
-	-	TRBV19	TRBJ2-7	CASTEGPSYEQYF	TGTGCCAGTACAGAGGGACCCTCCTACGAGCAGTACTTC
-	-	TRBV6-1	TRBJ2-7	CASSPQPGTSYEQYF	TGCGCCAGCAGCCCCCAGCCGGGCACATCCTACGAGCAGTACTTC
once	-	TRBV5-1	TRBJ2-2	CASYRESDTGELFF	TGCGCCAGTTACAGGGAAAGTGACACCGGGGAGCTGTTTTTT
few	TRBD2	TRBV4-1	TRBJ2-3	CASSDSGGVDTQYF	TGCGCCAGCAGCGATAGCGGGGGGGTGGATACGCAGTATTTT
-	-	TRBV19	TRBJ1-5	CASTLSGNQPQHF	TGTGCCAGTACCCTATCGGGAAATCAGCCCCAGCATTTT
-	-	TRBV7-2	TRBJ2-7	CASSPTTNPNEQYF	TGTGCCAGCAGCCCCACTACTAATCCGAACGAGCAGTACTTC
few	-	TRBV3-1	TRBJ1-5	CASSHPGPNQPQHF	TGTGCCAGCAGCCACCCGGGCCCCAATCAGCCCCAGCATTTT
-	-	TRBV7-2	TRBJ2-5	CASSAGAGGMGEQYF	TGTGCCAGCAGCGCCGGAGCTGGGGGAATGGGGGAGCAGTACTTC
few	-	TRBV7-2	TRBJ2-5	CASSLARSTETQYF	TGTGCCAGCAGCTTAGCGAGGAGTACGGAGACCCAGTACTTC
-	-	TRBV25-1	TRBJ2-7	CASSEILAGEYEQYF	TGTGCCAGCAGTGAGATCCTGGCAGGAGAATACGAGCAGTACTTC
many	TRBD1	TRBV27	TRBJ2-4	CASRPLQGGRNIQYF	TGTGCCAGCAGACCACTCCAAGGGGGCCGTAACATTCAGTACTTC
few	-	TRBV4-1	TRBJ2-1	CASSQDLGSASSYNEQFF	TGCGCCAGCAGCCAAGATCTGGGTAGCGCTAGCTCCTACAATGAGCAGTTCTTC
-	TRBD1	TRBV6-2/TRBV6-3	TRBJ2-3	CASSYQRPQGSSSYEQYF	TGTGCCAGCAGTTACCAAAGGCCACAGGGGTCCTCATCCTACGAGCAGTATTTT
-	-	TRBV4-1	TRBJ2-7	CASSQDPLDSAKYF	TGCGCCAGCAGCCAAGATCCCCTGGACAGTGCTAAGTACTTC
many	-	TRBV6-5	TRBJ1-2	CASSYSKKGPYGYTF	TGTGCCAGCAGTTACTCGAAAAAGGGTCCCTATGGCTACACCTTC
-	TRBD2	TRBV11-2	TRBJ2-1	CASSLGWGGRWGNEQFF	TGTGCCAGCAGCTTAGGGTGGGGCGGGAGGTGGGGGAATGAGCAGTTCTTC
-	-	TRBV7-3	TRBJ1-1	CASTDLGPGAITEAFF	TGTGCCAGCACCGACTTAGGCCCGGGGGCAATCACTGAAGCTTTCTTT
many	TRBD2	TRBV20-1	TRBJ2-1	CSAASGSPYNEQFF	TGCAGTGCTGCTAGCGGGAGCCCCTACAATGAGCAGTTCTTC
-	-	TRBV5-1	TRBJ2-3	CASSQGGATGTQYF	TGCGCCAGCAGCCAGGGAGGCGCCACAGGTACGCAGTATTTT
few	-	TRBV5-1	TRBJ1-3	CASSRGDRNTIYF	TGCGCCAGCAGTCGCGGCGATCGGAACACCATATATTTT
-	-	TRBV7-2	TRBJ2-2	CASSLDRVLANTGELFF	TGTGCCAGCAGCTTAGATCGGGTACTAGCGAACACCGGGGAGCTGTTTTTT
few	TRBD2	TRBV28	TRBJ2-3	CASSWIGRLAGVLRTDTQYF	TGTGCCAGCAGTTGGATAGGGCGCCTAGCGGGAGTCCTGCGCACAGATACGCAGTATTTT